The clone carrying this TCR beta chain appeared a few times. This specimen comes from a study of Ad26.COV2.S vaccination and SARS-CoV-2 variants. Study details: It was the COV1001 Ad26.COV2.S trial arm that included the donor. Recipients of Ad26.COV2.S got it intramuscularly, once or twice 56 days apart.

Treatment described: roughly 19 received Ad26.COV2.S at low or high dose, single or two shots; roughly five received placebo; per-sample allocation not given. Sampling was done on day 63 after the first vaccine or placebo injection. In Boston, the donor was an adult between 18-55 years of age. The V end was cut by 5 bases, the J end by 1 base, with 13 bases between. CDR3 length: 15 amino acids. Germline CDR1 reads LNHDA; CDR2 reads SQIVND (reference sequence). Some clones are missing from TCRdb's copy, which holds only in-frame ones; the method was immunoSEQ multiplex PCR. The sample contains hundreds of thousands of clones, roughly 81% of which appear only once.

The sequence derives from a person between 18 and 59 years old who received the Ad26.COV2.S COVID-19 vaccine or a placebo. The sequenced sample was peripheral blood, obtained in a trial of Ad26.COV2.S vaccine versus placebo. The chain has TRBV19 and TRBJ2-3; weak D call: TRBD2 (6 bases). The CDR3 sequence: CASSGWEEGTDTQYF. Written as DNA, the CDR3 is TGTGCCAGTAGTGGATGGGAGGAGGGCACAGATACGCAGTATTTT.